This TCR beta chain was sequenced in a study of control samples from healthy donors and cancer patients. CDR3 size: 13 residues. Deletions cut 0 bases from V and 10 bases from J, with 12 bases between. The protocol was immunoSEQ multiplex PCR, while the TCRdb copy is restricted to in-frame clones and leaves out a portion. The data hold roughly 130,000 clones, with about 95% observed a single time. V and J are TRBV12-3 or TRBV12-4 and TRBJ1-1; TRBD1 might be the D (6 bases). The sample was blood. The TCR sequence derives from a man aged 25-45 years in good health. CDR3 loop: CASSLAAQGRAFF. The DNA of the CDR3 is TGTGCCAGCAGTTTAGCGGCGCAGGGGCGAGCTTTCTTT.